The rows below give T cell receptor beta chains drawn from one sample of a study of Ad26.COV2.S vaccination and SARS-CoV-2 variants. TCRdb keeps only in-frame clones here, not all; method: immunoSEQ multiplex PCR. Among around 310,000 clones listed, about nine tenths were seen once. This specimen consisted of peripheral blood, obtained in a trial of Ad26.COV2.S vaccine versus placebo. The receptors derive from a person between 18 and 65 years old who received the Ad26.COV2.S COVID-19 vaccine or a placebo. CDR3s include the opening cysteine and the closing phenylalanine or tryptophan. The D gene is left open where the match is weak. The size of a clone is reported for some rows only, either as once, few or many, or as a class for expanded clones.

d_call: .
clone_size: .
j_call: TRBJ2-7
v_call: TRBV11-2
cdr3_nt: TGTGCCAGCAGCTTAGGAGCTGGGAAGAGCTACGAGCAGTACTTC
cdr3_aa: CASSLGAGKSYEQYF

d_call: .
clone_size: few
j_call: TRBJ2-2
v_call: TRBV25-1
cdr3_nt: TGTGCCAGCAGTGAATACAGATCCGGGGAGCTGTTTTTT
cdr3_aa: CASSEYRSGELFF

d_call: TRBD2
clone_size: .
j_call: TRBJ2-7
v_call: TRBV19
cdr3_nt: TGTGCCAGTAGTATGAGCGGGGGCGAAGGGTCCGAGCAGTACTTC
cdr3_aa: CASSMSGGEGSEQYF

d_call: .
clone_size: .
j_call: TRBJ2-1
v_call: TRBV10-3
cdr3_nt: TGTGCCATCAGGTCGACGGGGAACGATGAGCAGTTCTTC
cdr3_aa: CAIRSTGNDEQFF

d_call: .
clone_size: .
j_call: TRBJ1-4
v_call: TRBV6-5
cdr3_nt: TGTGCCAGCAGTCCCGGGTTTGCGGAAAAACTGTTTTTT
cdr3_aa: CASSPGFAEKLFF

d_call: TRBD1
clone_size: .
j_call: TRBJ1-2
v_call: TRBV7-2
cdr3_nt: TGTGCCAGCAGCCCATATGGGACAGGGGGCGCTACGTATGGCTACACCTTC
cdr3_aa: CASSPYGTGGATYGYTF

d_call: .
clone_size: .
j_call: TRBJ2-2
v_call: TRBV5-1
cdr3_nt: TGCGCCAGCAGCTTGGGGAGTCTGAACACCGGGGAGCTGTTTTTT
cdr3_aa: CASSLGSLNTGELFF

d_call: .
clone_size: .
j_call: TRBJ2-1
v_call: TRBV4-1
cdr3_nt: TGCGCCAGCAGCCAAGTCTACAATGAGCAGTTCTTC
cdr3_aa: CASSQVYNEQFF

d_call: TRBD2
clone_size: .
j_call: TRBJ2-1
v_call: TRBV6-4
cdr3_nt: TGTGCCAGCAGTCGCGGGGGGAATGAGGTGCAGTTCTTC
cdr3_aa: CASSRGGNEVQFF

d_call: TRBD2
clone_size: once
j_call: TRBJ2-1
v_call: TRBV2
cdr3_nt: TGTGCCAGCAGTACCCTGCGGGGGAACAATGAGCAGTTCTTC
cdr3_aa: CASSTLRGNNEQFF

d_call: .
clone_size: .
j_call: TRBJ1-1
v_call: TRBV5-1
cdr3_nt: TGCGCCAGCAAAACAGGGCCCGCGGACGTTGAAGCTTTCTTT
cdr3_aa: CASKTGPADVEAFF

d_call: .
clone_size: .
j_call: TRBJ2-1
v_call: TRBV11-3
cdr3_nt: TGTGCCAGCAGCGCCGCGGGACATCGGAACTACAATGAGCAGTTCTTC
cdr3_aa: CASSAAGHRNYNEQFF

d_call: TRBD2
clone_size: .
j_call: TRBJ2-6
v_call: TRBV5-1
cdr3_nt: TGCGCCAGCACATCCCCTCTAGCGGGGGGCTCTGGGGCCAACGTCCTGACTTTC
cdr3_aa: CASTSPLAGGSGANVLTF

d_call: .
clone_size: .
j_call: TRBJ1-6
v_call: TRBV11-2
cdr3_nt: TGTGCCAGCAGCTTAAGGGCAGTCGGAAATTCACCCCTCCACTTT
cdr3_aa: CASSLRAVGNSPLHF

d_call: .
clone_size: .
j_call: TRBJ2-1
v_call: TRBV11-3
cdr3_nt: TGTGCCAGCAGCTTAGATCATGGCGCCCTAGATTACAATGAGCAGTTCTTC
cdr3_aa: CASSLDHGALDYNEQFF

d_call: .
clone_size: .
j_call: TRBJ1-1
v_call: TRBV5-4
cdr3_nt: TGTGCCAGCAGCTTAGGGGGGACGAACACTGAAGCTTTCTTT
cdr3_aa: CASSLGGTNTEAFF

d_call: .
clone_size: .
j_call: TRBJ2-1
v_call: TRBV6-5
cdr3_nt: TGTGCCAGCAAGGCAGGGAAGGGTGTTATCGATGAGCAGTTCTTC
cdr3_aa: CASKAGKGVIDEQFF

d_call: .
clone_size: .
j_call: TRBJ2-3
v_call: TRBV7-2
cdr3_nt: TGTGCCAGCAGCTCCCCTACATGGGATACGCAGTATTTT
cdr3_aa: CASSSPTWDTQYF

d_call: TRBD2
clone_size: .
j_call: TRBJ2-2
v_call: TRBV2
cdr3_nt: TGTGCCAGCATTGGGACTAGCGGGAGGGCCGGGGAGCTGTTTTTT
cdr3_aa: CASIGTSGRAGELFF

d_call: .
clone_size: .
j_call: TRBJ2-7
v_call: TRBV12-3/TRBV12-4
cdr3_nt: TGTGCCAGCAGTTTTGGGAACGAGCAGTACTTC
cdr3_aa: CASSFGNEQYF

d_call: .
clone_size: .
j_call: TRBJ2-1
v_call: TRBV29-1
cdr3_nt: TGCAGCGTTGAAGACTACGTGGGGGGTGACTCCTACAATGAGCAGTTCTTC
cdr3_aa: CSVEDYVGGDSYNEQFF

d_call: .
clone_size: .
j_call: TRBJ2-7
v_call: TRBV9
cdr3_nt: TGTGCCAGCAGCGTAGGCCCGGATTTAGGACCTTACGAGCAGTACTTC
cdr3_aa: CASSVGPDLGPYEQYF

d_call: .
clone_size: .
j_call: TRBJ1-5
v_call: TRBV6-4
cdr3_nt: TGTGCCAGCAGTGTGGACAGCAATCAGCCCCAGCATTTT
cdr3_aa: CASSVDSNQPQHF

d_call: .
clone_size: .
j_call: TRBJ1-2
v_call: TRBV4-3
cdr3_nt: TGCGCCAGCAGCCAAGATCTTTTTTCCAGCTATGGCTACACCTTC
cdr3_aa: CASSQDLFSSYGYTF

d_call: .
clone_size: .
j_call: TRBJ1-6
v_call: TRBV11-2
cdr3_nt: TGTGCCAGCAGCTCCCCAGGGGACACGAATTCACCCCTCCACTTT
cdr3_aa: CASSSPGDTNSPLHF

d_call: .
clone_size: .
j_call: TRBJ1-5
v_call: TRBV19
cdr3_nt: TGTGCCAGTAGTATGGCAAGCTATAGCAATCAGCCCCAGCATTTT
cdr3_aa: CASSMASYSNQPQHF

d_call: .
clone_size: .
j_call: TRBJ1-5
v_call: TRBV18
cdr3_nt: TGTGCCAGCTCACCACCAATAGGGGATTATAGCAATCAGCCCCAGCATTTT
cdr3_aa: CASSPPIGDYSNQPQHF

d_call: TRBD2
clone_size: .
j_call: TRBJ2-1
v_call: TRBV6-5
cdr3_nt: TGTGCCAGCAGTCAGACTAGCGGGAGGGGTAATGAGCAGTTCTTC
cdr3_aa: CASSQTSGRGNEQFF

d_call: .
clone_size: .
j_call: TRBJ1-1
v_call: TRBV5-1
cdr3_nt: TGCGCCAGCAGCTTCGGGCCGCTGGGGAACACTGAAGCTTTCTTT
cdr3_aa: CASSFGPLGNTEAFF

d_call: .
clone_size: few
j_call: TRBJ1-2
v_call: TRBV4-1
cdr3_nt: TGCGCCAGCAGCCAAGGCCCGACAGGAACTAACTATGGCTACACCTTC
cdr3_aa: CASSQGPTGTNYGYTF

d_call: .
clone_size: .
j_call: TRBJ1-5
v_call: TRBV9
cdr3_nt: TGTGCCAGCAGCCGGCGGCCGAATCAGCCCCAGCATTTT
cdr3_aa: CASSRRPNQPQHF

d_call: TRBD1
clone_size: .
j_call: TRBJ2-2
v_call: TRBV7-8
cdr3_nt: TGTGCCAGCAGCACCTCACAGGGGCCGCACGCCGACACCGGGGAGCTGTTTTTT
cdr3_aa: CASSTSQGPHADTGELFF

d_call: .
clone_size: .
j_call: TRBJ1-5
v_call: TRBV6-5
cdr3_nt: TGTGCCAGCAGTTACGGCAGAAATCAGCCCCAGCATTTT
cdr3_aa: CASSYGRNQPQHF

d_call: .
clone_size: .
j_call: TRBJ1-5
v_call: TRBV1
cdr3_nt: TGCACCAGCAGCTTCCCTCAAGGTCAGCCCCAGCATTTT
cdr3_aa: CTSSFPQGQPQHF

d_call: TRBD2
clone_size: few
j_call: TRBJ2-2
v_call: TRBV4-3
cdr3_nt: TGCGCCAGCAGCCCTGAAGGGACTAGCGGGGGAGTTGACACCGGGGAGCTGTTTTTT
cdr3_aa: CASSPEGTSGGVDTGELFF

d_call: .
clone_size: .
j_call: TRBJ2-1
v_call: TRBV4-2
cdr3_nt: TGTGCCAGCAGCCAAGACTTTTCTCTGAACAATGAGCAGTTCTTC
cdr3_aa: CASSQDFSLNNEQFF

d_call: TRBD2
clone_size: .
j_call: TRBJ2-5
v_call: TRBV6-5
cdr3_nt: TGTGCCAGCCGGGTGGGGAGGGCTACGGAGACCCAGTACTTC
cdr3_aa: CASRVGRATETQYF

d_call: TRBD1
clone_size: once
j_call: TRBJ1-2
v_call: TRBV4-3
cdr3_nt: TGCGCCAGCAGCCAAGGGTTACAGGGGGCGTGGGGCTACACCTTC
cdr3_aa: CASSQGLQGAWGYTF

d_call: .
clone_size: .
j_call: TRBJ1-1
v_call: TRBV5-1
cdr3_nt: TGCGCCAGCAGCTTGGAAGGATGGGGAACTGAGGCTTTCTTT
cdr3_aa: CASSLEGWGTEAFF

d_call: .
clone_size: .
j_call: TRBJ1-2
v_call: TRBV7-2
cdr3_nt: TGTGCCAGCACCCCGGGGGTGGCGGAAGGCTACACCTTC
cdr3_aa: CASTPGVAEGYTF

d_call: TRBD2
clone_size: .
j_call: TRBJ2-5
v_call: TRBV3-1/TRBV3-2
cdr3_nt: TGTGCCAGCAGCCAAGATGCCCCGAGGCTAGCGGGGCTCCAAGAGACCCAGTACTTC
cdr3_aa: CASSQDAPRLAGLQETQYF

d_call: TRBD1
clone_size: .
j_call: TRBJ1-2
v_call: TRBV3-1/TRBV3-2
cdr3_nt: TGTGCCAGCAGCGGGCCGGGACAGGGGGATGATGGCTACACCTTC
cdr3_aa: CASSGPGQGDDGYTF

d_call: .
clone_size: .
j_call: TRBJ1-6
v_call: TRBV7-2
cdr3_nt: TGTGCCAGCAGCAATCAAGGAGGGGTAGGTTCACCCCTCCACTTT
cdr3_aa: CASSNQGGVGSPLHF

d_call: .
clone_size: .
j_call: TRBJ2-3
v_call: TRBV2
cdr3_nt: TGTGCCAGCAGGACCAGACAGTCCACAGATACGCAGTATTTT
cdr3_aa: CASRTRQSTDTQYF

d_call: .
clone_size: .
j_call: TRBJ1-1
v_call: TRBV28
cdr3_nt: TGTGCCAGCACCCCCGCCCTGCTGGGGCCGGCCGGCACTGAAGCTTTCTTT
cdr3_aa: CASTPALLGPAGTEAFF

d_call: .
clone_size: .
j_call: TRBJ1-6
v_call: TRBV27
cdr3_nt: TGTGCCAGCAGTTTAAATTCGCAAGACGATTCACCCCTCCACTTT
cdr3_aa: CASSLNSQDDSPLHF

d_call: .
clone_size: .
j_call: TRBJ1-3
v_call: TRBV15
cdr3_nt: TGTGCCACCAGCAGCCAGTATGGAGCAAACACCATATATTTT
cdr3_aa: CATSSQYGANTIYF

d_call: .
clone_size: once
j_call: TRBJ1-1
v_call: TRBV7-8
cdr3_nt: TGTGCCAGCAGCAACGATCGAACCACTGAAGCTTTCTTT
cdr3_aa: CASSNDRTTEAFF

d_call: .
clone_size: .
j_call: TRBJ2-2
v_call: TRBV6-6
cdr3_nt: TGTGCCAGCAGTTACCCGGAAGGGGGCGGGGAGCTGTTTTTT
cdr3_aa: CASSYPEGGGELFF

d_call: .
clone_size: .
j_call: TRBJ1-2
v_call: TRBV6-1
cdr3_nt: TGTGCCAGCAGTGAAGATTTCGGCAGGGCCTATGGCTACACCTTC
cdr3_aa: CASSEDFGRAYGYTF

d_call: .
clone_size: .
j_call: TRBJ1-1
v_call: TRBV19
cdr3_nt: TGTGCCAGTAGTACTTACCTCAGGGCGAACACTGAAGCTTTCTTT
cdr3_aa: CASSTYLRANTEAFF

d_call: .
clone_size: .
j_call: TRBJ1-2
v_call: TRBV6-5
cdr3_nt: TGTGCCAGCAGCGCAGGGTATGGATATGGCTACACCTTC
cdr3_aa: CASSAGYGYGYTF

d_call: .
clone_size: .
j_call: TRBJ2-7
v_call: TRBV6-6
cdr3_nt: TGTGCCAGCAGTTGGGTAGAGGAGCAGTACTTC
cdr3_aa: CASSWVEEQYF

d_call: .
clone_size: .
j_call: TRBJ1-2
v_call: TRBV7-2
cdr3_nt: TGTGCCAGCAGCTTAGCGTCCTACTCTCCCTATGGCTACACCTTC
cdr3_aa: CASSLASYSPYGYTF

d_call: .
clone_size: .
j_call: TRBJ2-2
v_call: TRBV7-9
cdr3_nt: TGTGCCAGCAGCTTATTGCCAGGCGTTCTCGCGAACACCGGGGAGCTGTTTTTT
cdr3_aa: CASSLLPGVLANTGELFF

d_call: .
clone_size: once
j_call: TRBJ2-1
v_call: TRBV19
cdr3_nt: TGTGCCAGTAGTATGGATGGCTTCCGGCAGTTCTTC
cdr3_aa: CASSMDGFRQFF

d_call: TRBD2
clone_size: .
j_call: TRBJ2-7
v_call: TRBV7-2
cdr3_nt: TGTGCCAGCAGCCCCCATAGCGGCGGGGGGTACGAGCAGTACTTC
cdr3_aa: CASSPHSGGGYEQYF

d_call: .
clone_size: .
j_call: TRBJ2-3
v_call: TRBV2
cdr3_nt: TGTGCCAGCAGTGAAGAGGAGGGTACGGCAGATACGCAGTATTTT
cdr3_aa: CASSEEEGTADTQYF

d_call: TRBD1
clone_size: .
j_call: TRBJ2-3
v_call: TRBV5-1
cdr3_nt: TGCGCCAGCAACCGGGGACAGGGATCTAGCACAGATACGCAGTATTTT
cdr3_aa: CASNRGQGSSTDTQYF

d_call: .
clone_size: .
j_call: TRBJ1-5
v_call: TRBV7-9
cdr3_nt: TGTGCCAGCAGCTACGACTGGGGAAATCAGCCCCAGCATTTT
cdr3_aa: CASSYDWGNQPQHF